Described below is a single T cell receptor beta chain sequence and its context. CDR3 size: 13 residues. Germline CDR1 is LNHDA and CDR2 is SQIVND (reference sequence). Trimming stripped 4 bases from V and 8 bases from J, with 14 bases between. The data were obtained in a study of blood T cell repertoires in COVID-19. The overall study: The United States, Italy and Spain were the sources of the acute and convalescent COVID-19 samples. The analysed material was cDNA or gDNA that came from T cells, B-cell-depleted T cells, or PBMCs.

Two negative PCRs, clearance, or symptom resolution were required of recovered Cohort 3 donors. Generated by immunoSEQ multiplex PCR, the TCRdb table keeps only in-frame clones and is missing some. The table records hundreds of thousands of clones, about nine tenths of them present only once. This sequence joins TRBV19 and TRBJ1-1; tentatively, D is TRBD1 (6 bases). This receptor was obtained from a woman aged 55 to 70 who had recovered from COVID-19. Source material: PBMCs or T cells enriched from blood (not recorded which). CDR3 coding DNA: TGTGCCAGTAGTAACCCGGGACATAAAGAAGCTTTCTTT. Amino acid sequence: CASSNPGHKEAFF.